This entry is about one T cell receptor (beta chain). Other DNA sequences from this sample encode an identical CDR3 as well. Some clones are missing from TCRdb's copy, which holds only in-frame ones; the method was immunoSEQ multiplex PCR. The sample lists hundreds of thousands of clones; 82% were seen once. The germline V gene encodes CDR1 SGHRS and CDR2 YFSETQ. The V and J ends lost 4 bases and 4 bases respectively, with 14 bases between them. This CDR3 region has 14 residues. The data derive from a study of control samples from healthy donors and cancer patients. This receptor was obtained from a woman in her sixties with lung cancer. The chain is built from TRBV5-1 and TRBJ1-1; D perhaps matches TRBD1 (6 bases). Sequencing input: PBMCs. The CDR3 spells CASSLRGPGTEAFF. CDR3 DNA sequence: TGCGCCAGCAGCCTGCGGGGGCCTGGCACTGAAGCTTTCTTT.